This T cell receptor (beta chain) is from a study of T cells in Graves' hyperthyroidism and ophthalmopathy. Study at large: At the time of initial diagnosis and before any treatment, peripheral blood was collected.

Diagnosis rested on symptoms, serum thyroxine and TRAb, thyroid ultrasound, and orbital computed tomography. TCR beta CDR3 region amplification was performed from RNA transcripts. HTBI primers drove first-round RT-PCR of the TCR CDR3. TCRdb re-called the multiplex PCR reads through MiXCR, storing one row per CDR3 protein. Here the sample spans 250,000 to 300,000 distinct CDR3 sequences, roughly an eighth being singletons. Germline lookup yields CDR1 LNHNV and CDR2 YYDKDF (reference sequence). After removal of 2 bases from V and 9 bases from J, the junction contained 2 bases not matched to a gene. CDR3 length equals 14 residues.

The chain has TRBV15 and TRBJ1-6; TRBD1 aligns across 9 bases. The specimen was blood. This sequence originates from a woman in her thirties or forties with Graves' hyperthyroidism. CDR3 coding DNA: TGTGCCACCAGCAGAAGACAGGGGGGTTCACCCCTCCACTTT. It codes for CATSRRQGGSPLHF.